Here is one T cell receptor beta chain with its context. The sample holds other DNA sequences that translate to the same CDR3. This record belongs to a study of shared clonotypes between healthy human individuals. Germline assignment: CDR1 MNHEY and CDR2 SVGAGI. V was clipped by 2 bases and J by 4 bases, with 8 bases between them. CDR3 length: 13 amino acids. The repertoire was sequenced with immunoSEQ multiplex PCR; TCRdb's copy has only in-frame clones and lacks some. The top ten hold 0.4% to 0.55% of the sample, which has about 1.5 million clones, around 98% seen once. The genes are TRBV6-5 and TRBJ1-2, with D possibly TRBD1 on 6 matching bases. This receptor was taken from a man aged 25 to 40 in good health. Sequencing was performed on naive CD4+ T cells sorted from blood. Subset in this sample: CD45RA+ positively selected. This chain's CDR3 is CASSYDRTYGYTF. DNA of the CDR3: TGTGCCAGCAGTTACGACAGGACCTATGGCTACACCTTC.